This T cell receptor beta chain was observed in a study of CD4 T cells in relation to SARS-CoV-2 and coronaviruses. The wider study: The HLA restriction of the shared crossreactive spike epitopes was mapped.

As regards this clone: Its antigen is as yet unknown.

Profiled with immunoSEQ multiplex PCR; TCRdb holds only in-frame clones, not every one. The table shows 17,000 or so clones, with 65% to 75% occurring only once. The unexposed donors gave CD4+ T cells in about 2011-2018, prior to COVID-19. After ten to eleven days of culture, CD4+ T cells were isolated. Fresh IL-2 medium replaced half the medium on days 3 and 7. The CDR3 spans 16 residues. V dropped 3 bases and J dropped 7; count of bases not matched to a gene: 10. The germline gives CDR1 MGHRA, CDR2 YSYEKL. Sequences were obtained from CD4+ T cells from PBMCs, cultured in vitro. The rearrangement joins TRBV4-1 to TRBJ1-4; TRBD1 agrees at 8 bases. This receptor was taken from a human donor in good health. Here the CDR3 DNA reads TGCGCCAGCAGCCAGAGTGCCCCAGGGGGCTTTGAAAAACTGTTTTTT. Encoded protein: CASSQSAPGGFEKLFF.